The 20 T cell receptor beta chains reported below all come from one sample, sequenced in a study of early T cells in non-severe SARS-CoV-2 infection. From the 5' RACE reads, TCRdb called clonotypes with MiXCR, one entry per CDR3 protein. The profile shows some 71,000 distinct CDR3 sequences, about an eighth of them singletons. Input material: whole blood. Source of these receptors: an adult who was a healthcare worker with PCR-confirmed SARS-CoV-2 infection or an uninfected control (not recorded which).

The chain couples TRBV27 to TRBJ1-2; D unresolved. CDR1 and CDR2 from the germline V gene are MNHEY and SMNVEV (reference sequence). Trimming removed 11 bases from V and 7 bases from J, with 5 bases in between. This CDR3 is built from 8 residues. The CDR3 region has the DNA TGTGCCGAATGTGGCTACACCTTC. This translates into CAECGYTF.

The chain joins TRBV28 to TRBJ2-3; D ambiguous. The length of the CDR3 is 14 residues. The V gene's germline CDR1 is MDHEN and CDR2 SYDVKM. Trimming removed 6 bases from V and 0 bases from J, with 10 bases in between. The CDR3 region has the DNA TGTGCCAGCAGAGTAGCAGAGAGCACAGATACGCAGTATTTT. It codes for CASRVAESTDTQYF.

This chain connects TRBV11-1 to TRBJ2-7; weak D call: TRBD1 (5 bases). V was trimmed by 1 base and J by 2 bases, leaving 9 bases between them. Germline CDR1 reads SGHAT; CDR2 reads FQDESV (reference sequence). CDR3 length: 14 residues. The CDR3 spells CASSLGAGPYEQYF. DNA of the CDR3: TGTGCCAGCAGCTTAGGGGCAGGGCCCTACGAGCAGTACTTC.

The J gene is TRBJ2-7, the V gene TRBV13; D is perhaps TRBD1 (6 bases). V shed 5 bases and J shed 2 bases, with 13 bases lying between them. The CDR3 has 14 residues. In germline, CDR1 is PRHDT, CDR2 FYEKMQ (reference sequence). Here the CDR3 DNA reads TGTGCCAGCAGCACCTTGACAGGCACCTACGAGCAGTACTTC. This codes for CASSTLTGTYEQYF.

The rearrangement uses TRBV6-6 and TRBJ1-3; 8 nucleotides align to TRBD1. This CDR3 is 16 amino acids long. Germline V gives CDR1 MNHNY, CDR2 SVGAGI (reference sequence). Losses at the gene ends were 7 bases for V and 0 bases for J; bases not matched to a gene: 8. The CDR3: CASTQPGGTSGNTIYF. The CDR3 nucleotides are TGTGCCAGCACACAACCAGGGGGCACCTCTGGAAACACCATATATTTT.

CDR3: CASSLAGAPYLDTQYF. CDR3 nucleotides: TGTGCCAGCAGCTTAGCAGGAGCCCCTTATTTAGATACGCAGTATTTT. This chain connects TRBV7-2 to TRBJ2-3; no definite D call. The CDR3 extends over 16 amino acids. Trimming took off 0 bases at V and 5 bases at J, with 15 bases between the two ends. Germline-derived CDR1 and CDR2 are SGHTA and FQGNSA.

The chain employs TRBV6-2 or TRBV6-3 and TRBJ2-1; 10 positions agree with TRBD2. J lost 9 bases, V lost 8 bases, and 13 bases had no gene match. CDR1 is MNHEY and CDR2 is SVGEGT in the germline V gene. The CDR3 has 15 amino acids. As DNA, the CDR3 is TGTGCCAGCTCACCCCTCCTAGCGGGGGTTAGTGAGCAGTTCTTC. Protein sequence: CASSPLLAGVSEQFF.

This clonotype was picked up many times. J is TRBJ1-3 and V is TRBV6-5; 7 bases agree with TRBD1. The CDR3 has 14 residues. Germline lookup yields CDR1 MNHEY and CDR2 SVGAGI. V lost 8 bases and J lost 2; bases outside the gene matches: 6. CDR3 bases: TGTGCCAGCGCCACAGGGGACCCTGGAAACACCATATATTTT. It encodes CASATGDPGNTIYF.

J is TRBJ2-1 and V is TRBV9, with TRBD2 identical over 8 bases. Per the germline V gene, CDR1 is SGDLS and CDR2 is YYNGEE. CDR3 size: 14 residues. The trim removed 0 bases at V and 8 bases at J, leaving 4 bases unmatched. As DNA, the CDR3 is TGTGCCAGCAGCGTAGCGGGGGGGTTCGATGAGCAGTTCTTC. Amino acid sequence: CASSVAGGFDEQFF.

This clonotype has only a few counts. In DNA form, the CDR3 reads TGTGCCAGCAGCTTAGGGGATCTACAGGGAATGGCTTTCTTT. It translates to CASSLGDLQGMAFF. The chain recombines TRBV7-6 with TRBJ1-1; the D gene is possibly TRBD1 (6 bases). Germline CDR1 and CDR2: SGHVS and FNYEAQ. The V gene lost 1 base and the J gene lost 11 bases, with 17 bases spanning the gap. CDR3 length equals 14 residues.

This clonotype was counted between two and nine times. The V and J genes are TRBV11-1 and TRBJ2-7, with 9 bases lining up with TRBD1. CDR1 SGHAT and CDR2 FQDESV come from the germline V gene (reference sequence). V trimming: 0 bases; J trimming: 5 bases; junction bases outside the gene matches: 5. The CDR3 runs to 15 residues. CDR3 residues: CASSLALQGAHEQYF. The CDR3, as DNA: TGTGCCAGCAGCTTAGCGCTACAGGGGGCCCACGAGCAGTACTTC.

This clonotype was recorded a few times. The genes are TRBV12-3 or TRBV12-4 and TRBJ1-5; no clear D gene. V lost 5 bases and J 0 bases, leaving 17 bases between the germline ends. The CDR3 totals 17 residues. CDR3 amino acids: CASSPSGILGSNQPQHF. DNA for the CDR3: TGTGCCAGCAGTCCCTCCGGAATTCTTGGTAGCAATCAGCCCCAGCATTTT.

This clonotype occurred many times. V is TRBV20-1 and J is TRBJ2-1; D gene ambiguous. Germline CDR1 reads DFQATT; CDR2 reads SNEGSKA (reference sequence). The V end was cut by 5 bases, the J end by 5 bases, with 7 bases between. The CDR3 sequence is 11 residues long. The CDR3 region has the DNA TGCAGTGCTTCGGGCCACAATGAGCAGTTCTTC. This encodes CSASGHNEQFF.

This CDR3 reads CASSFSGDNSPLHF. CDR3 in DNA: TGTGCCAGCAGTTTTTCGGGGGATAATTCACCCCTCCACTTT. The V gene is TRBV28, the J gene TRBJ1-6; tentative D call: TRBD1 (5 bases). Trimming pared 3 bases from V and 5 bases from J, leaving 8 bases between. This CDR3 comprises 14 residues. Per germline, CDR1 MDHEN and CDR2 SYDVKM.

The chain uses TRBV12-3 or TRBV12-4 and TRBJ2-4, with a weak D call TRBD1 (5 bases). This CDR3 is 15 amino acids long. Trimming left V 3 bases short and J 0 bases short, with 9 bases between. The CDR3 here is CASSLGPLAKNIQYF. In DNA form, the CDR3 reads TGTGCCAGCAGTTTGGGGCCCTTAGCCAAAAACATTCAGTACTTC.

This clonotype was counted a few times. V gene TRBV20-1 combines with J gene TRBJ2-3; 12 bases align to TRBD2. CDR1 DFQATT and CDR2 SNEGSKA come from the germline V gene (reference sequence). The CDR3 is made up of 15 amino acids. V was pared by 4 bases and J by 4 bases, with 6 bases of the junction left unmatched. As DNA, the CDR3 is TGCAGTGCTACACTACTAGCGGGGGGCCCAGATACGCAGTATTTT. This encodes CSATLLAGGPDTQYF.

This chain's CDR3 is CASSLEYNEQFF. As DNA, the CDR3 is TGTGCCAGCAGTTTGGAATACAATGAGCAGTTCTTC. V gene TRBV28 combines with J gene TRBJ2-1, with no clear D. The germline V and J ends were trimmed by 3 bases and 4 bases, with 4 bases remaining between them. Germline-derived CDR1 and CDR2 are MDHEN and SYDVKM. The CDR3 runs to 12 residues.

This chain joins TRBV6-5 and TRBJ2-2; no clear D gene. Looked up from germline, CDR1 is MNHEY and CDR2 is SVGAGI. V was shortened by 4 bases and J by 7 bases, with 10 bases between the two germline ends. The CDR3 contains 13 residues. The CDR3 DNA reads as TGTGCCAGCAGTTCCTACAGTGGCGGGGAGCTGTTTTTT. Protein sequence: CASSSYSGGELFF.

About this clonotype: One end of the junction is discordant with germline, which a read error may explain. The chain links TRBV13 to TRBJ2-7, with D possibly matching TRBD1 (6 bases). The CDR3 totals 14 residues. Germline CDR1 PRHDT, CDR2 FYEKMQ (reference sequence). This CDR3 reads CASSPPRSTGPMAF. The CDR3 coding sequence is TGTGCCAGCAGCCCACCCCGCTCGACAGGCCCCATGGCATTC.

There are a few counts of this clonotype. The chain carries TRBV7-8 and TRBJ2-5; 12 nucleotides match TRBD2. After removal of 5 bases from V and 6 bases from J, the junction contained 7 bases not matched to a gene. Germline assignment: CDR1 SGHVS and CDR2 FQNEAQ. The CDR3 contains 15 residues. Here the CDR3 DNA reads TGTGCCAGCAGCATGACTAGCGGGGGCCAGCAGACCCAGTACTTC. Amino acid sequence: CASSMTSGGQQTQYF. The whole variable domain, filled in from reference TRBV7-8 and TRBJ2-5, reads GAGVSQSPRYKVAKRGQDVALRCDPISGHVSLFWYQQALGQGPEFLTYFQNEAQLDKSGLPSDRFFAERPEGSVSTLKIQRTQQEDSAVYLCASSMTSGGQQTQYFGPGTRLLVL.